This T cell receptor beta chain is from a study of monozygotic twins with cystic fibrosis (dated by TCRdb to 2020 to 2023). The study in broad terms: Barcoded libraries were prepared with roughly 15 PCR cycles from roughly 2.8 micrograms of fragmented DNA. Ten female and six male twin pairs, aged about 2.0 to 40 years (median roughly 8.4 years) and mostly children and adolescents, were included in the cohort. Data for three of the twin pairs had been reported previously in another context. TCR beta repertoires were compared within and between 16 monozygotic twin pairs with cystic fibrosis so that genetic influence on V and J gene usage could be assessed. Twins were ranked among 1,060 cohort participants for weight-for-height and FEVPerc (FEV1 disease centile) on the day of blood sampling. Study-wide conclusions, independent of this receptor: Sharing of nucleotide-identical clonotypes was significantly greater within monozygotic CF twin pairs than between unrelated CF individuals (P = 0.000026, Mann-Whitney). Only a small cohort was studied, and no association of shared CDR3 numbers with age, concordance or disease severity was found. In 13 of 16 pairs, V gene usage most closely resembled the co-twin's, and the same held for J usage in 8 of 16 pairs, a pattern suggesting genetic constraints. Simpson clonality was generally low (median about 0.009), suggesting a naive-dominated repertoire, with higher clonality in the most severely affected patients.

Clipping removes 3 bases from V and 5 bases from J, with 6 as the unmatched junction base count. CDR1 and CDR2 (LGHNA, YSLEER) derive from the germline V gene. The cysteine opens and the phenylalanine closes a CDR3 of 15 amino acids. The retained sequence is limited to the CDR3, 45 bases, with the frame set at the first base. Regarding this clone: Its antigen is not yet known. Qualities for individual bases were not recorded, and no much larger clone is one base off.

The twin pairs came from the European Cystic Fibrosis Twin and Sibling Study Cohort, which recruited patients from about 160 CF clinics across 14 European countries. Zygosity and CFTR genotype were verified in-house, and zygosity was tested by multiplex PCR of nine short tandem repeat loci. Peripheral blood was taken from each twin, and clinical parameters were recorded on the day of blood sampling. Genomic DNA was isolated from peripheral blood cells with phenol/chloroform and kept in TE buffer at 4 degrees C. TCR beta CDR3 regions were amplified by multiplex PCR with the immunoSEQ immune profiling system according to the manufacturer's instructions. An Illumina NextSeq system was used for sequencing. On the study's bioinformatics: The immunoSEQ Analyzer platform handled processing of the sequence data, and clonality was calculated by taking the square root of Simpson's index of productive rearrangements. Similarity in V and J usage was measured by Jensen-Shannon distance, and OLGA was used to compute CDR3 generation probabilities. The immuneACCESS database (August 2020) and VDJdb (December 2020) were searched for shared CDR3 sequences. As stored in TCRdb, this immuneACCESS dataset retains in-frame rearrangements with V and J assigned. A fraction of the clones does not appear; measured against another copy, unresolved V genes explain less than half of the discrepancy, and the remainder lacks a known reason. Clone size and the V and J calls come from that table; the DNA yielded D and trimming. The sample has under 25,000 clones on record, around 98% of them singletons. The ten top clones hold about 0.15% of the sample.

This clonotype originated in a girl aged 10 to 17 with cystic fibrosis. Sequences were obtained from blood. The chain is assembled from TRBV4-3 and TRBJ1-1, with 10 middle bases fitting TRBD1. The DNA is TGCGCCAGCAGCCAGAGGGACAGGGGCTCGACTGAAGCTTTCTTT. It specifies CASSQRDRGSTEAFF.